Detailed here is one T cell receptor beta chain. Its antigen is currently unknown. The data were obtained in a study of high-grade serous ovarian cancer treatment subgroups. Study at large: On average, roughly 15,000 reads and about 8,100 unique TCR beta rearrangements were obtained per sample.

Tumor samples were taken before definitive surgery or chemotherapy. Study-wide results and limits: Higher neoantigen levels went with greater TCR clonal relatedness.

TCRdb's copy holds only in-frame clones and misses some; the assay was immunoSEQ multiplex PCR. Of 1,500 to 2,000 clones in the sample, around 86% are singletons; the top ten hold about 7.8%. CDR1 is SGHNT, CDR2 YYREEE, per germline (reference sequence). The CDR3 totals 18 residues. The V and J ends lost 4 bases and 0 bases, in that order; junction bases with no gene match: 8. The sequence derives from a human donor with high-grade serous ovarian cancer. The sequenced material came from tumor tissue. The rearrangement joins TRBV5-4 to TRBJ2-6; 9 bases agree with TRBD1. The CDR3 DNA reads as TGTGCCAGCAGCCAGGGACAGGGACCTCCCTCTGGGGCCAACGTCCTGACTTTC. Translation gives CASSQGQGPPSGANVLTF.